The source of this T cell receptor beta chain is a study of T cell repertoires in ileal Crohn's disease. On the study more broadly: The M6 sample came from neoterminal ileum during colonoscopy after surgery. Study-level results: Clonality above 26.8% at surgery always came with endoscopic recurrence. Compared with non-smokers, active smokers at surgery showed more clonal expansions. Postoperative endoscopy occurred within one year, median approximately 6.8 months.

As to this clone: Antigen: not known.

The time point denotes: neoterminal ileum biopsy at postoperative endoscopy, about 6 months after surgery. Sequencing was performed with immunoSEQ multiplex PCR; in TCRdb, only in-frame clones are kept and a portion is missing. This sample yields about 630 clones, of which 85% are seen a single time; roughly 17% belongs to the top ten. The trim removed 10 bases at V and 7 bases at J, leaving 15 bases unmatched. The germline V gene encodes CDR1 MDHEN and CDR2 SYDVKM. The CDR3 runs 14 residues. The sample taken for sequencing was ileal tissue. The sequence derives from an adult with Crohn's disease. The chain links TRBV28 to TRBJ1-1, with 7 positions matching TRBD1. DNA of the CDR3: TGTGCCACTCTTAAACAGGGGAAGGCCCGTGAAGCTTTCTTT. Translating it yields CATLKQGKAREAFF.